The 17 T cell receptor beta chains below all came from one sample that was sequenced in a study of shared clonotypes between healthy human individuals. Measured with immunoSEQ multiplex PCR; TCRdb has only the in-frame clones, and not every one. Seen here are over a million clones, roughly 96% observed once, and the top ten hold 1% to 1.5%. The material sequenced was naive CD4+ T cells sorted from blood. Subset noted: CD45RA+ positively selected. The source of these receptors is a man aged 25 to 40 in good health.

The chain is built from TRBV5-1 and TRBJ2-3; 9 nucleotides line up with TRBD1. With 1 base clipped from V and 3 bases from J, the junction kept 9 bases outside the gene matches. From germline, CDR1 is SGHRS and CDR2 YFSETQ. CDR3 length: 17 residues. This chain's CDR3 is CASSLYHRGLGTDTQYF. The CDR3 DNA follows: TGCGCCAGCAGCTTGTACCACAGGGGGCTGGGGACAGATACGCAGTATTTT.

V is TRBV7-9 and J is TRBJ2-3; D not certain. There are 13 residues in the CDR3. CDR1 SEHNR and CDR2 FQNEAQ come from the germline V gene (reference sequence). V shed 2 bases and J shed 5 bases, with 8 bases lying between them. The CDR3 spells CASSLLALDTQYF. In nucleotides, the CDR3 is TGTGCCAGCAGCTTATTGGCGTTAGATACGCAGTATTTT.

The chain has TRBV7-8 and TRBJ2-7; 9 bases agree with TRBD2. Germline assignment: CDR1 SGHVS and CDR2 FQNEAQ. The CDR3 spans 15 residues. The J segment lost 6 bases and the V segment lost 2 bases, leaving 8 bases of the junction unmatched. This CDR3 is CASSLRWREGREQYF. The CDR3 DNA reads TGTGCCAGCAGCTTACGTTGGCGGGAGGGCCGCGAGCAGTACTTC.

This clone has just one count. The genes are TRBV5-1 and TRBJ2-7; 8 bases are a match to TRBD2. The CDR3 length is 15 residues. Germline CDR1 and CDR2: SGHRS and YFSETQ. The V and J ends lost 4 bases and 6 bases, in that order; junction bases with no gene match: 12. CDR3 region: CASSQQLTGTSEQYF. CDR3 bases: TGCGCCAGCAGCCAGCAATTGACTGGGACTAGCGAGCAGTACTTC.

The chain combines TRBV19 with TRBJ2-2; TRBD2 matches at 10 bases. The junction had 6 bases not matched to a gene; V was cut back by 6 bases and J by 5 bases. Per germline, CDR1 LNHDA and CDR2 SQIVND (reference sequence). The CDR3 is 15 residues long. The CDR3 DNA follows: TGTGCCAGTAGGTGGCTAGCGGGAGTAACCGGGGAGCTGTTTTTT. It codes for CASRWLAGVTGELFF.

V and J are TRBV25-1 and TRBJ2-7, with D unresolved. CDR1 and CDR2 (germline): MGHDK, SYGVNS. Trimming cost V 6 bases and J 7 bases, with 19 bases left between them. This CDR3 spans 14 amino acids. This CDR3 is CASSSDFRPWEQYF. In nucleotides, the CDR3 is TGTGCCAGCAGCTCAGATTTCCGGCCTTGGGAGCAGTACTTC.

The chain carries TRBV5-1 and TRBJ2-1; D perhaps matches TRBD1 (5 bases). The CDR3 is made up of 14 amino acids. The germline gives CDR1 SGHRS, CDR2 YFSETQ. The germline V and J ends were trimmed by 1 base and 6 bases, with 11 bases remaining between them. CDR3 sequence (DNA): TGCGCCAGCAGCTTGCGGACACTTTCCAATGAGCAGTTCTTC. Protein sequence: CASSLRTLSNEQFF.

Here the CDR3 DNA reads TGTGCCAGCAGTCCTGGACAGGGGAGGTCCGGGGAGCTGTTTTTT. It yields the protein CASSPGQGRSGELFF. This chain joins TRBV2 and TRBJ2-2; 9 bases map to TRBD1. The CDR3 covers 15 residues. CDR1 SNHLY and CDR2 FYNNEI come from the germline V gene. The ends lost 5 bases at V and 6 bases at J; junction bases unmatched: 7.

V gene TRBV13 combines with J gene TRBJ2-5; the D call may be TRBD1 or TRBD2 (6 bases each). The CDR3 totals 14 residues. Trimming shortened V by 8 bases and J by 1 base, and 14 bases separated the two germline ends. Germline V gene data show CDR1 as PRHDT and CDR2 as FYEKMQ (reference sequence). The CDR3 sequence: CASALRGGQETQYF. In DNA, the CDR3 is TGTGCCAGCGCACTCAGGGGAGGCCAAGAGACCCAGTACTTC. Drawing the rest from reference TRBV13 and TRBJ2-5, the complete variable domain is AAGVIQSPRHLIKEKRETATLKCYPIPRHDTVYWYQQGPGQDPQFLISFYEKMQSDKGSIPDRFSAQQFSDYHSELNMSSLELGDSALYFCASALRGGQETQYFGPGTRLLVL.

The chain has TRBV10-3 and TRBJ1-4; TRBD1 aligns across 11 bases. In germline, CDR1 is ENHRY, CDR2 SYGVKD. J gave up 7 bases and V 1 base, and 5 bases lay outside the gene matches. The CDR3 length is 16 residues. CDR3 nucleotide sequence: TGTGCCATCAGTGAGTTCCGGGACAGGGGGAGTGAAAAACTGTTTTTT. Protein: CAISEFRDRGSEKLFF.

The CDR3 here is CSVEETVYGYTF. The CDR3 DNA sequence: TGCAGCGTTGAAGAGACGGTCTATGGCTACACCTTC. The gene calls are TRBV29-1 and TRBJ1-2; no clear D gene. V was cut by 0 bases and J by 4 bases, with 6 bases left in between. CDR3 length equals 12 residues. Germline V gene data show CDR1 as SQVTM and CDR2 as ANQGSEA. Drawing the rest from reference TRBV29-1 and TRBJ1-2, the complete variable domain is SAVISQKPSRDICQRGTSLTIQCQVDSQVTMMFWYRQQPGQSLTLIATANQGSEATYESGFVIDKFPISRPNLTFSTLTVSNMSPEDSSIYLCSVEETVYGYTFGSGTRLTVV.

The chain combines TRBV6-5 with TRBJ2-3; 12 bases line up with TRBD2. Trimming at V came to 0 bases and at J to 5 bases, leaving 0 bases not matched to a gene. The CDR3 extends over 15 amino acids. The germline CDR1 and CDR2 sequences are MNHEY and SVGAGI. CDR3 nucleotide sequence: TGTGCCAGCAGTTACTCGGGACTAGCGGGAGATACGCAGTATTTT. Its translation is CASSYSGLAGDTQYF.

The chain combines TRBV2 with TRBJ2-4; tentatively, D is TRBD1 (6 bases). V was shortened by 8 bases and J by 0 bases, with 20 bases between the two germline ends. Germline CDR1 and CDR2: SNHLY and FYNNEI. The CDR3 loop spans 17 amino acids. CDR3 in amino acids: CASDSVGTILAKNIQYF. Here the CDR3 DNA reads TGTGCCAGCGACTCGGTAGGGACAATACTAGCCAAAAACATTCAGTACTTC. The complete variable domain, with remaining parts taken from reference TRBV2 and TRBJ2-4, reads EPEVTQTPSHQVTQMGQEVILRCVPISNHLYFYWYRQILGQKVEFLVSFYNNEISEKSEIFDDQFSVERPDGSNFTLKIRSTKLEDSAMYFCASDSVGTILAKNIQYFGAGTRLSVL.

The DNA for the CDR3 is TGTGCCAGCAGTTCTGGACAGGGGGGCAGCACAGATACGCAGTATTTT. Translation: CASSSGQGGSTDTQYF. This rearrangement joins TRBV27 to TRBJ2-3; TRBD1 aligns across 10 bases. V was clipped by 4 bases and J by 0 bases; unmatched bases: 4. The CDR3 has 16 residues. Germline V CDR1 and CDR2: MNHEY, SMNVEV (reference sequence).

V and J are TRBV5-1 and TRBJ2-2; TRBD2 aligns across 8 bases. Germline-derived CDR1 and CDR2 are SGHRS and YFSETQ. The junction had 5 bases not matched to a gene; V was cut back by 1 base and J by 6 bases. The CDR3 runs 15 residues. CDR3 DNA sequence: TGCGCCAGCAGCTTGTTATCGGGAGGGCCCGGGGAGCTGTTTTTT. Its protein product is CASSLLSGGPGELFF.

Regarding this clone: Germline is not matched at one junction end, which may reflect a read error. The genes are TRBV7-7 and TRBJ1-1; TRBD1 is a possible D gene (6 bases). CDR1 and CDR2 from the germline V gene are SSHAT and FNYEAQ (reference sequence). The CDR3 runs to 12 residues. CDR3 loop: CASRGGEGEFFF. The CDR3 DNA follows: TGTGCTAGCAGGGGTGGGGAGGGGGAATTTTTCTTT.

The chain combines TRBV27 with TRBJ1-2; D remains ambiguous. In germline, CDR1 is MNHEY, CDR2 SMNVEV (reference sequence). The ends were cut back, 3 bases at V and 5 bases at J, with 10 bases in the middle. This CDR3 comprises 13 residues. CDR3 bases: TGTGCCAGCAGTTTGTTGCCAGCTTATGGCTACACCTTC. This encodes CASSLLPAYGYTF.